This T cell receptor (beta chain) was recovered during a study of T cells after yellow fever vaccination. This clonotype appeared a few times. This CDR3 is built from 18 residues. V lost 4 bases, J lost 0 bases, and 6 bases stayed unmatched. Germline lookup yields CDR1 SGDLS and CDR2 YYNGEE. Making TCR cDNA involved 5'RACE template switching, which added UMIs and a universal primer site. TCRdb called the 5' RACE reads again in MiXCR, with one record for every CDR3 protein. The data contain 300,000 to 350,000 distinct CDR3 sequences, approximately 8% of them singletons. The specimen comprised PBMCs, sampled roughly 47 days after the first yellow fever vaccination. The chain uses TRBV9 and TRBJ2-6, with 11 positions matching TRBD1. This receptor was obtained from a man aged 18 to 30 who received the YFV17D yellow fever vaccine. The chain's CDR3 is CASSLAGQGVSGANVLTF. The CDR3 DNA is TGTGCCAGCAGCCTTGCGGGACAGGGGGTCTCTGGGGCCAACGTCCTGACTTTC.